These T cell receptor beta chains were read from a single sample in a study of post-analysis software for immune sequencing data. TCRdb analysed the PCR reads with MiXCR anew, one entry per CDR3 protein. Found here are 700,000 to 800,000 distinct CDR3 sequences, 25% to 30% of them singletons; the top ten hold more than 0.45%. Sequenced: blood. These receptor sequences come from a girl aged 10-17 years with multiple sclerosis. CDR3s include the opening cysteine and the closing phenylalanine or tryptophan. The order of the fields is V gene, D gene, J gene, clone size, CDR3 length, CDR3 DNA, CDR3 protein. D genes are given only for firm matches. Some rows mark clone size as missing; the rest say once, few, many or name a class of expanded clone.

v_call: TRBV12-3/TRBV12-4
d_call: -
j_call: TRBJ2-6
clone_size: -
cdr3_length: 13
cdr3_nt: TGTGCCAGCAGAGGGGGTGGGGCCAACGTCCTGACTTTC
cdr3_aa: CASRGGGANVLTF

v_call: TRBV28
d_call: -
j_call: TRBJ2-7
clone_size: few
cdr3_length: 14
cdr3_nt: TGTGCCAGCACCCCGCAGGGGAGTATCCACGAGCAGTACTTC
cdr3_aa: CASTPQGSIHEQYF

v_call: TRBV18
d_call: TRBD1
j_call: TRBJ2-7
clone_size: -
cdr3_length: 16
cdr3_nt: TGTGCCAGCTCACCATTATATCGACAGGGGTACGACGAGCAGTACTTC
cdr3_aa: CASSPLYRQGYDEQYF

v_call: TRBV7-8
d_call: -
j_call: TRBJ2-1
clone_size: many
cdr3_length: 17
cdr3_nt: TGTGCCAGCAGCTTAGCGAGATTCTCGGGCCCCAACAATGAGCAGTTCTTC
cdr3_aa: CASSLARFSGPNNEQFF

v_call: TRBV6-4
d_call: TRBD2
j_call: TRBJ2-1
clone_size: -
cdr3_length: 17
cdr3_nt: TGTGCCAGCAGTCCCTGGACTAGCGGCTTCTCCTACAATGAGCAGTTCTTC
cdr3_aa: CASSPWTSGFSYNEQFF

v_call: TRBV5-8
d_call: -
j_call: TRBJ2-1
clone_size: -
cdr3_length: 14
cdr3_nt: TGTGCCAGCAGCTTGCAATTGGAAGGGAATGAGCAGTTCTTC
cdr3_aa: CASSLQLEGNEQFF

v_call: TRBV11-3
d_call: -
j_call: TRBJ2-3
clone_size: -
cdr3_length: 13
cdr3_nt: TGTGCCAGCAGCTTTGAGATGTCAAATACGCAGTATTTT
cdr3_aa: CASSFEMSNTQYF

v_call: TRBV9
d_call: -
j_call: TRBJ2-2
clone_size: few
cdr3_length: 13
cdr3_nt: TGTGCCAGCAGCGCACAGAACACCGGGGAGCTGTTTTTT
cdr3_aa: CASSAQNTGELFF

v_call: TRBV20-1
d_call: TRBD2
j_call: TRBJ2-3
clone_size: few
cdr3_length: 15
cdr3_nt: TGCAGTGCTAGCAGAGGCGGGAGGTTGACAGATACGCAGTATTTT
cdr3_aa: CSASRGGRLTDTQYF

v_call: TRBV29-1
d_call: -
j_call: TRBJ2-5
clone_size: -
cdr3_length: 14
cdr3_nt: TGCAGCGTTGAAGCGAACGGCCTTCAAGAGACCCAGTACTTC
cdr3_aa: CSVEANGLQETQYF

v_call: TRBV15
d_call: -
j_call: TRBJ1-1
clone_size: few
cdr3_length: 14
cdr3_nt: TGTGCCACCAGCCCGGTACGAGACTACACTGAAGCTTTCTTT
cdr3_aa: CATSPVRDYTEAFF

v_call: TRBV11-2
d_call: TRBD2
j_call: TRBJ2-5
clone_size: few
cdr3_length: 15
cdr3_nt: TGTGCCAGCAGCTTAGACAGCGGGGGGCCCAATGAGCAGTACTTC
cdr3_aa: CASSLDSGGPNEQYF

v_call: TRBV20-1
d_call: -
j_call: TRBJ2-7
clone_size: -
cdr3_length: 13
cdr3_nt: TGCAGTGCCAGCCTAGTAGGGCCCTACGAGCAGTACTTC
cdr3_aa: CSASLVGPYEQYF

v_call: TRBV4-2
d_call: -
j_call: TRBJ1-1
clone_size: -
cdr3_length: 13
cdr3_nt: TGTGCCAGCAGCCAAATGGGCTCTTTTGAAGCTTTCTTT
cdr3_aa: CASSQMGSFEAFF

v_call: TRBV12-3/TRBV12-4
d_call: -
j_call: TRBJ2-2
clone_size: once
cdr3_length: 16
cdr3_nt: TGTGCCAGCAGTCCCCGGGGGAGGCAATCCACCGGGGAGCTGTTTTTT
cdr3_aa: CASSPRGRQSTGELFF

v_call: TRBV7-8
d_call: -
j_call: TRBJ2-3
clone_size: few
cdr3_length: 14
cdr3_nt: TGTGCCAGCAGCTCCTACCCCAGAATAGATACGCAGTATTTT
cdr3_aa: CASSSYPRIDTQYF

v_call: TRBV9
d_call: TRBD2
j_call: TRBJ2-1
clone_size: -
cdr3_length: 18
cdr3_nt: TGTGCCAGCAGCCCTCGGACTAGCGGGAGGACCTCCTACAATGAGCAGTTCTTC
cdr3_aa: CASSPRTSGRTSYNEQFF

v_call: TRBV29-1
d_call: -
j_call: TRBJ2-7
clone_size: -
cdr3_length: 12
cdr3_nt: TGCAGCGTTGAGGCTAGCTCCTACGAGCAGTACTTC
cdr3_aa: CSVEASSYEQYF

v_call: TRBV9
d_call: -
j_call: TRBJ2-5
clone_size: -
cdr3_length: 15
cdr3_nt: TGTGCCAGCAGCGTAGGGGGGAGGCCCCAAGAGACCCAGTACTTC
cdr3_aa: CASSVGGRPQETQYF

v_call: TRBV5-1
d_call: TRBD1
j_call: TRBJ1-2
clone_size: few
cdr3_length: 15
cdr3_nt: TGCGCCAGCAGCCCGGACGGGACAGCTGTCGGTGGCTACACCTTC
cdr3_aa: CASSPDGTAVGGYTF

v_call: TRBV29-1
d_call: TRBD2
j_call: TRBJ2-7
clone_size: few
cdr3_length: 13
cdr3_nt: TGCAGCGCGTACGGGGACTACTCCTACGAGCAGTACTTC
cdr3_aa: CSAYGDYSYEQYF

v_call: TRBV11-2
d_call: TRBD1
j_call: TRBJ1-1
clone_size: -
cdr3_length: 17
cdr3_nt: TGTGCCAGCAGCGAAACCGGGACAGGGGGCCTCAACACTGAAGCTTTCTTT
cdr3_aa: CASSETGTGGLNTEAFF

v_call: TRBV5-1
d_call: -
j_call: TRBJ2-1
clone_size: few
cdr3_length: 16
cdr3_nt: TGCGCCAGCAGCACCCGACAACAACCCTCCTACAATGAGCAGTTCTTC
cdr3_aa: CASSTRQQPSYNEQFF